Shown below are 9 T cell receptor beta chains from a single sample sequenced in a study of T cell changes during pregnancy in multiple sclerosis (dated 2019 in TCRdb). The library came from the immunoSEQ multiplex PCR assay. Drawn from immuneACCESS, this table holds only the in-frame rearrangements with V and J called that TCRdb kept. Clones are partly lost; checked studies trace under half to an unresolved V gene and leave the rest unexplained. This sample has roughly 74,000 clones in its table, and more than 85% of those were observed once. Less than 4% of the sample goes to the ten largest clones. The sample consisted of peripheral blood, taken before pregnancy. The receptors come from a female donor with multiple sclerosis, enrolled in a pregnancy study.

The chain is built from TRBV7-2 and TRBJ1-2; D may be TRBD1 (6 bases). Per germline, CDR1 SGHTA and CDR2 FQGNSA. V shed 3 bases and J shed 7 bases, with 15 bases lying between them. The length of the CDR3 is 14 residues. CDR3 nucleotide sequence: TGTGCCAGCAGCTTTGGCGGTAGGGGGAGTGGCTACACCTTC. Translation: CASSFGGRGSGYTF.

CDR3 in amino acids: CASGEDRAGNTIYF. Here the CDR3 DNA reads TGTGCCAGCGGTGAGGACAGGGCTGGAAACACCATATATTTT. The chain is built from TRBV27 and TRBJ1-3, with 8 bases matching TRBD1. Germline V gene data show CDR1 as MNHEY and CDR2 as SMNVEV (reference sequence). The CDR3 runs to 14 residues. V lost 8 bases, J lost 2 bases, and 5 bases stayed unmatched.

The CDR3 protein is CASSQVSSGRSSYNEQFF. The CDR3 DNA is TGCGCCAGCAGCCAAGTGTCTAGCGGGAGAAGCTCCTACAATGAGCAGTTCTTC. This rearrangement joins TRBV4-3 to TRBJ2-1, with 10 bases identical to TRBD2. CDR3 length: 18 residues. Trimming took 1 base from V and 0 from J; bases not matched to a gene: 6. The germline V gene encodes CDR1 LGHNA and CDR2 YSLEER.

J is TRBJ1-1 and V is TRBV19, with a tentative D call TRBD1 (5 bases). This CDR3 has 11 residues. Per germline, CDR1 LNHDA and CDR2 SQIVND (reference sequence). Trimming pared 6 bases from V and 4 bases from J, leaving 6 bases between. CDR3 loop: CASRRGTEAFF. In DNA, the CDR3 is TGTGCCAGTAGAAGGGGCACTGAAGCTTTCTTT.

The sample holds one count of this clone. The chain employs TRBV7-8 and TRBJ2-1; the match to TRBD2 covers 10 bases. Trimming cost V 5 bases and J 7 bases; bases outside gene matches: 8. In germline, CDR1 is SGHVS, CDR2 FQNEAQ. CDR3 size: 15 residues. In DNA form, the CDR3 reads TGTGCCAGCAGCCCCCTAGCGGGAGTGTTTAATGAGCAGTTCTTC. Amino acids: CASSPLAGVFNEQFF.

The rearrangement links TRBV7-9 to TRBJ1-4; no firm D call. V was cut by 2 bases and J by 0 bases, with 7 bases left in between. The CDR3 consists of 15 residues. Germline CDR1 is SEHNR and CDR2 is FQNEAQ (reference sequence). The CDR3 DNA sequence: TGTGCCAGCAGCTTACTGGCAGCAACTAATGAAAAACTGTTTTTT. Protein product: CASSLLAATNEKLFF.

The chain employs TRBV2 and TRBJ2-3, with TRBD2 as a possible D gene (5 bases). Trimming removed 11 bases at V and 2 bases at J, with 14 bases between. The CDR3 consists of 13 residues. Germline V gives CDR1 SNHLY, CDR2 FYNNEI. CDR3: CAGCRDLTDTQYF. The CDR3 DNA follows: TGTGCCGGATGCCGGGATCTCACAGATACGCAGTATTTT.

The chain joins TRBV6-5 to TRBJ1-1; the D is unclear. Germline V CDR1 and CDR2: MNHEY, SVGAGI. Deletions cut 2 bases from V and 0 bases from J, with 7 bases between. The CDR3 covers 14 residues. The CDR3 here is CASSYDTLNTEAFF. DNA of the CDR3: TGTGCCAGCAGTTACGACACGCTGAACACTGAAGCTTTCTTT.

This chain links TRBV19 with TRBJ2-7; D possibly corresponds to TRBD1 (5 bases). The CDR3 sequence is 14 residues long. Trimming removed 3 bases at V and 2 bases at J, with 11 bases between. Germline V gene sequence: CDR1 LNHDA, CDR2 SQIVND (reference sequence). The CDR3 here is CASSMKDRAYEQYF. CDR3 bases: TGTGCCAGTAGTATGAAAGACAGAGCCTACGAGCAGTACTTC.